This TCR beta chain was identified during a study of blood T cell repertoires in COVID-19. The overall study: Researchers got acute and convalescent COVID-19 samples from the United States, Italy and Spain. The analysed material was cDNA or gDNA that came from T cells, B-cell-depleted T cells, or PBMCs.

In the original processing: Nucleated cell counts were estimated from reference gene primer amplification. Sequencing was performed with immunoSEQ multiplex PCR; in TCRdb, only in-frame clones are kept and a portion is missing. D and trimming were read from the DNA, whereas the V and J calls and clone size are those reported in that table. The repertoire includes about 120,000 clones, 85% to 90% of them detected once, and 7.5% to 9% sits in the top ten. Germline V gene lookup returns CDR1 MNHNS and CDR2 SASEGT. The CDR3 covers 15 residues. V gave up 3 bases and J gave up 7 bases; unmatched junction bases: 7.

Sample: peripheral blood. This TCR came from a man between 65 and 85 years old who had recovered from COVID-19. The rearrangement joins TRBV6-1 to TRBJ2-1; 9 bases fit TRBD2. This chain's CDR3 is CASSDGLAGVNEQFF. In nucleotides, the CDR3 is TGTGCCAGCAGTGATGGGTTAGCGGGAGTGAATGAGCAGTTCTTC.